This is a list of T cell receptor beta chains from one sample in a study of neoadjuvant nivolumab and ipilimumab in lung cancer. Sequencing used immunoSEQ multiplex PCR; TCRdb keeps in-frame clones, though not all of them. Among tens of thousands of clones listed, roughly nine tenths were seen once. The material was peripheral blood, obtained before neoadjuvant nivolumab, alone or with ipilimumab. These receptors came from an adult with non-small cell lung cancer. Both conserved end residues are part of each CDR3. D genes are given only for firm matches. The size entry is marked missing in some rows and otherwise reads once, few, many or a size class.

length | J | D | V | size | DNA | CDR3
14 | TRBJ2-7 | . | TRBV5-1 | . | TGCGCCAGCAGCTCGGACTTTCCACTCTACGAGCAGTACTTC | CASSSDFPLYEQYF
16 | TRBJ1-1 | TRBD1 | TRBV5-4 | few | TGTGCCAGCAGCCTGGGATGGACAGGAGGTGACACTGAAGCTTTCTTT | CASSLGWTGGDTEAFF
15 | TRBJ2-3 | TRBD1 | TRBV7-3 | . | TGTGCCAGCAGCTCGAGCGGACAGGGCTCAGATACGCAGTATTTT | CASSSSGQGSDTQYF
14 | TRBJ2-7 | TRBD1 | TRBV18 | . | TGTGCCAGCTCACCCGGGCCAGGGGGAAACGAGCAGTACTTC | CASSPGPGGNEQYF
14 | TRBJ2-7 | TRBD2 | TRBV5-4 | . | TGTGCCAGCAGCAGGACTAGCGGGATCGGCGAGCAGTACTTC | CASSRTSGIGEQYF
17 | TRBJ1-1 | . | TRBV7-9 | once | TGTGCCAGCAGCTTAGGGGGGGAGTTGCAATATGATACTGAAGCTTTCTTT | CASSLGGELQYDTEAFF
15 | TRBJ2-7 | TRBD2 | TRBV9 | . | TGTGCCAGCAGCCGACTAGCGGGACCATCCTACGAGCAGTACTTC | CASSRLAGPSYEQYF
15 | TRBJ2-7 | TRBD2 | TRBV7-2 | . | TGTGCCAGCAGCTCGGGACTAGCGGCCGGTTACGAGCAGTACTTC | CASSSGLAAGYEQYF
17 | TRBJ1-5 | . | TRBV4-1 | . | TGCGCCAGCAGCCAAGACCCCTCGGGACATAGCAATCAGCCCCAGCATTTT | CASSQDPSGHSNQPQHF
14 | TRBJ2-7 | . | TRBV15 | . | TGTGCCACCAGCAGAGGTGGCGGATTCTACGAGCAGTACTTC | CATSRGGGFYEQYF
16 | TRBJ2-2 | TRBD2 | TRBV7-9 | . | TGTGCCAGCAGCTTAGCGTCGGGAGGGCCCACCGGGGAGCTGTTTTTT | CASSLASGGPTGELFF
14 | TRBJ2-3 | . | TRBV6-1 | . | TGTGCCAGCGGGGTAGCGACTAGCACAGATACGCAGTATTTT | CASGVATSTDTQYF
11 | TRBJ2-7 | . | TRBV20-1 | . | TGCAGTGCTAGTCAGTTTTACGAGCAGTACTTC | CSASQFYEQYF
14 | TRBJ2-7 | . | TRBV5-5 | . | TGTGCCAGCAGCTTGACGGCCAGGACCTACGAGCAGTACTTC | CASSLTARTYEQYF
14 | TRBJ2-5 | . | TRBV19 | . | TGTGCCAGTAGTATGGCCAGGGGCCAAGAGACCCAGTACTTC | CASSMARGQETQYF
18 | TRBJ2-3 | TRBD2 | TRBV7-9 | . | TGTGCCAGCAGGTACCCCTTTAGCGGGAGTCCCAGCACAGATACGCAGTATTTT | CASRYPFSGSPSTDTQYF